These T cell receptor beta chains were read from a single sample in a study of blood T cell repertoires in COVID-19. Profiling relied on immunoSEQ multiplex PCR, and the TCRdb table lists in-frame clones only, not all of them. The data hold more than 60,000 clones, with 75% to 90% observed a single time. The specimen was peripheral blood. The source is a woman between 45 and 65 years old with active COVID-19. Both conserved end residues are part of each CDR3. Fields, in order: D gene, V gene, J gene, clone size, CDR3 DNA, CDR3 protein. The D gene is left open where the match is weak. Clone sizes are given selectively: once, few, many, or a class where the clone is expanded.

D gene: -
V gene: TRBV7-9
J gene: TRBJ1-2
clone size: -
CDR3 DNA: TGTGCCAGCAGCCCTTGGACAGAAGGCTACACCTTC
CDR3 protein: CASSPWTEGYTF

D gene: -
V gene: TRBV5-1
J gene: TRBJ2-5
clone size: -
CDR3 DNA: TGCGCCAGCAGCTCAGGGGTTGGGGAGACCCAGTACTTC
CDR3 protein: CASSSGVGETQYF

D gene: TRBD1
V gene: TRBV30
J gene: TRBJ2-5
clone size: -
CDR3 DNA: TGTGCCTGGAGTTCCGGGACAGGGAAAGAGACCCAGTACTTC
CDR3 protein: CAWSSGTGKETQYF

D gene: TRBD1
V gene: TRBV27
J gene: TRBJ1-5
clone size: -
CDR3 DNA: TGTGCCAGCAGTTTACGAAGGCCGACAGGGGATCAGCCCCAGCATTTT
CDR3 protein: CASSLRRPTGDQPQHF

D gene: -
V gene: TRBV19
J gene: TRBJ2-1
clone size: -
CDR3 DNA: TGTGCCAGTAGTATGGGAGTAGGAGAGCAGTTCTTC
CDR3 protein: CASSMGVGEQFF

D gene: -
V gene: TRBV5-5
J gene: TRBJ1-1
clone size: -
CDR3 DNA: TGTGCCAGCAGCTTGCGAGAGACTGAAGCTTTCTTT
CDR3 protein: CASSLRETEAFF

D gene: -
V gene: TRBV10-3
J gene: TRBJ1-2
clone size: -
CDR3 DNA: TGTGCCATCAGTGGGGGGGAGGAAGCTAACTATGGCTACACCTTC
CDR3 protein: CAISGGEEANYGYTF

D gene: TRBD2
V gene: TRBV14
J gene: TRBJ2-1
clone size: -
CDR3 DNA: TGTGCCAGCAGCCCCATAGCGGGATTAGGGTCACAGTTCTTC
CDR3 protein: CASSPIAGLGSQFF

D gene: TRBD1
V gene: TRBV19
J gene: TRBJ2-1
clone size: -
CDR3 DNA: TGTGCCAGCAGGGACAGAACCCACAATGAGCAGTTCTTC
CDR3 protein: CASRDRTHNEQFF

D gene: -
V gene: TRBV19
J gene: TRBJ1-6
clone size: -
CDR3 DNA: TGTGCCAGTAGTATACAGGGGCGCATTGGTTCACCCCTCCACTTT
CDR3 protein: CASSIQGRIGSPLHF

D gene: TRBD2
V gene: TRBV5-4
J gene: TRBJ2-2
clone size: -
CDR3 DNA: TGTGCCAGCAGCTCTTCAGCGGGAGGGCCTAAAGCCGGGGAGCTGTTTTTT
CDR3 protein: CASSSSAGGPKAGELFF

D gene: TRBD1
V gene: TRBV29-1
J gene: TRBJ2-5
clone size: -
CDR3 DNA: TGCAGCGTTCCGCAGGGGGCTCTGGAGACCCAGTACTTC
CDR3 protein: CSVPQGALETQYF

D gene: TRBD1
V gene: TRBV5-1
J gene: TRBJ1-6
clone size: -
CDR3 DNA: TGCGCCAGCAGCTTTGACAGGGACTCCTATAATTCACCCCTCCACTTT
CDR3 protein: CASSFDRDSYNSPLHF

D gene: TRBD1
V gene: TRBV7-8
J gene: TRBJ1-2
clone size: -
CDR3 DNA: TGTGCCAGCAGCTTGGGGGGGACAGGGGCATATGGCTACACCTTC
CDR3 protein: CASSLGGTGAYGYTF

D gene: TRBD1
V gene: TRBV5-1
J gene: TRBJ2-7
clone size: -
CDR3 DNA: TGCGCCAGCAGCTTGGGACAGGGATCCTACGAGCAGTACTTC
CDR3 protein: CASSLGQGSYEQYF

D gene: TRBD1
V gene: TRBV9
J gene: TRBJ1-3
clone size: -
CDR3 DNA: TGTGCCAGCAGCTTAGACAGGGATCCTGGAAACACCATATATTTT
CDR3 protein: CASSLDRDPGNTIYF

D gene: -
V gene: TRBV7-2
J gene: TRBJ2-7
clone size: -
CDR3 DNA: TGTGCCAGCAGCTTAGCAACCACGAGCCCCTACGAGCAGTACTTC
CDR3 protein: CASSLATTSPYEQYF

D gene: -
V gene: TRBV19
J gene: TRBJ2-1
clone size: -
CDR3 DNA: TGTGCCAGTAGCCTCTCCTACAATGAGCAGTTCTTC
CDR3 protein: CASSLSYNEQFF

D gene: TRBD1
V gene: TRBV7-9
J gene: TRBJ1-1
clone size: -
CDR3 DNA: TGTGCCAGCAGCCGCCCCGGGACAGGGAACACTGAAGCTTTCTTT
CDR3 protein: CASSRPGTGNTEAFF

D gene: TRBD1
V gene: TRBV29-1
J gene: TRBJ1-2
clone size: -
CDR3 DNA: TGCAGCGTTGAAGGGGGACAGGTCTATGGCTACACCTTC
CDR3 protein: CSVEGGQVYGYTF

D gene: TRBD1
V gene: TRBV19
J gene: TRBJ1-2
clone size: -
CDR3 DNA: TGTGCCAGTAGTACCGGACAGGGGACTAACTATGGCTACACCTTC
CDR3 protein: CASSTGQGTNYGYTF

D gene: -
V gene: TRBV21-1
J gene: TRBJ1-2
clone size: -
CDR3 DNA: TGTGCCAGCAGCAAACCCCACAGGGCCTATGGCTACACCTTC
CDR3 protein: CASSKPHRAYGYTF

D gene: -
V gene: TRBV5-6
J gene: TRBJ2-6
clone size: -
CDR3 DNA: TGTGCCAGCAGCTTAGTCTCAGGGGCGCAGTCTGGGGCCAACGTCCTGACTTTC
CDR3 protein: CASSLVSGAQSGANVLTF

D gene: TRBD2
V gene: TRBV19
J gene: TRBJ2-7
clone size: few
CDR3 DNA: TGTGCCAGTAAGGCTAGCGGCCTCTACGAGCAGTACTTC
CDR3 protein: CASKASGLYEQYF

D gene: TRBD1
V gene: TRBV11-2
J gene: TRBJ2-7
clone size: -
CDR3 DNA: TGTGCCAGCAGCCCGGACAGGGAAAGGGAGTACTTC
CDR3 protein: CASSPDREREYF

D gene: -
V gene: TRBV9
J gene: TRBJ2-2
clone size: -
CDR3 DNA: TGTGCCAGCAGCGTACAGGCCCTCACCGGGGAGCTGTTTTTT
CDR3 protein: CASSVQALTGELFF

D gene: TRBD2
V gene: TRBV7-6
J gene: TRBJ2-2
clone size: -
CDR3 DNA: TGTGCCAGCAGCCCGTCGGGGGGCACCGGGGAGCTGTTTTTT
CDR3 protein: CASSPSGGTGELFF

D gene: -
V gene: TRBV24-1
J gene: TRBJ2-5
clone size: -
CDR3 DNA: TGTGCCACCAGTGATAGGCAGGCGGGGTTGGAGACCCAGTACTTC
CDR3 protein: CATSDRQAGLETQYF

D gene: TRBD1
V gene: TRBV5-1
J gene: TRBJ2-3
clone size: -
CDR3 DNA: TGCGCCAGCAGCTGGGGGACAGGGGGCGGTGATACGCAGTATTTT
CDR3 protein: CASSWGTGGGDTQYF

D gene: TRBD2
V gene: TRBV5-1
J gene: TRBJ2-1
clone size: -
CDR3 DNA: TGCGCCAGCCGACTAGCGGGAGGGTGGGATGAGCAGTTCTTC
CDR3 protein: CASRLAGGWDEQFF

D gene: TRBD1
V gene: TRBV18
J gene: TRBJ2-1
clone size: -
CDR3 DNA: TGTGCCAGCTCACCATCGACAGGGAACAATGAGCAGTTCTTC
CDR3 protein: CASSPSTGNNEQFF

D gene: TRBD1
V gene: TRBV4-1
J gene: TRBJ1-2
clone size: -
CDR3 DNA: TGCGCCAGCAGCCCGCTCCAGGGGGTCAACTATGGCTACACCTTC
CDR3 protein: CASSPLQGVNYGYTF

D gene: TRBD2
V gene: TRBV27
J gene: TRBJ2-7
clone size: -
CDR3 DNA: TGTGCCAGCAGGACTAGCGGATTCTCTTCCTACGAGCAGTACTTC
CDR3 protein: CASRTSGFSSYEQYF

D gene: -
V gene: TRBV7-6
J gene: TRBJ2-7
clone size: -
CDR3 DNA: TGTGCCAGCAGCTTGGGAGGAGTTCCTGGAGGGTCCTACGAGCAGTACTTC
CDR3 protein: CASSLGGVPGGSYEQYF

D gene: TRBD2
V gene: TRBV20-1
J gene: TRBJ2-2
clone size: -
CDR3 DNA: TGCAGTGCTAGTGTAGCGGGAGGGACCGGGGAGCTGTTTTTT
CDR3 protein: CSASVAGGTGELFF

D gene: -
V gene: TRBV21-1
J gene: TRBJ2-1
clone size: -
CDR3 DNA: TGTGCCAGCAGCAATCCGGGACTAGCGTACAATGAGCAGTTCTTC
CDR3 protein: CASSNPGLAYNEQFF

D gene: -
V gene: TRBV7-9
J gene: TRBJ1-4
clone size: -
CDR3 DNA: TGTGCCAGCAGCTTAGGAGGGACAACAACTAATGAAAAACTGTTTTTT
CDR3 protein: CASSLGGTTTNEKLFF

D gene: TRBD1
V gene: TRBV18
J gene: TRBJ1-1
clone size: -
CDR3 DNA: TGTGCCAGCTCACCTCGACAGGGGCCTTTCTCTGAAGCTTTCTTT
CDR3 protein: CASSPRQGPFSEAFF

D gene: TRBD1
V gene: TRBV4-1
J gene: TRBJ1-2
clone size: -
CDR3 DNA: TGCGCCAGCAGCCAAGGCCAGGGACAGGGCTTC
CDR3 protein: CASSQGQGQGF

D gene: TRBD1
V gene: TRBV10-3
J gene: TRBJ1-2
clone size: -
CDR3 DNA: TGTGCCATCACCCCGGACAGGGCCTATGGCTACACCTTC
CDR3 protein: CAITPDRAYGYTF

D gene: -
V gene: TRBV7-2
J gene: TRBJ2-2
clone size: -
CDR3 DNA: TGTGCCAGCAGCTCCTCAGGGGCGAACACCGGGGAGCTGTTTTTT
CDR3 protein: CASSSSGANTGELFF

D gene: TRBD1
V gene: TRBV5-5
J gene: TRBJ1-1
clone size: -
CDR3 DNA: TGTGCCAGCAGCTTGGTCGGGACAGCGAATGAAGCTTTCTTT
CDR3 protein: CASSLVGTANEAFF

D gene: -
V gene: TRBV1
J gene: TRBJ2-2
clone size: -
CDR3 DNA: TGCACCAGCAGCCAAAAACCCTCAACGGCGAACACCGGGGAGCTGTTTTTT
CDR3 protein: CTSSQKPSTANTGELFF

D gene: TRBD2
V gene: TRBV4-1
J gene: TRBJ2-1
clone size: -
CDR3 DNA: TGCGCCAGCAGCCAGGGTAGGACTAGCGGGAGTCACAATGAGCAGTTCTTC
CDR3 protein: CASSQGRTSGSHNEQFF

D gene: TRBD2
V gene: TRBV5-1
J gene: TRBJ2-3
clone size: once
CDR3 DNA: TGCGCCAGCAGCACAGCTAGCGGGAAAGGCCCAGATACGCAGTATTTT
CDR3 protein: CASSTASGKGPDTQYF

D gene: TRBD1
V gene: TRBV5-1
J gene: TRBJ1-2
clone size: once
CDR3 DNA: TGCGCCAGCAGCCCCGGACAGGGGGAGGACTATGGCTACACCTTC
CDR3 protein: CASSPGQGEDYGYTF

D gene: -
V gene: TRBV6-5
J gene: TRBJ2-7
clone size: -
CDR3 DNA: TGTGCCAGCAGACAGGCCTCAAGGTACGAGCAGTACTTC
CDR3 protein: CASRQASRYEQYF

D gene: TRBD1
V gene: TRBV27
J gene: TRBJ1-6
clone size: -
CDR3 DNA: TGTGCCAGCAGTTTCGAGGCCGGACAGGGGCTGGATTCACCCCTCCACTTT
CDR3 protein: CASSFEAGQGLDSPLHF

D gene: TRBD2
V gene: TRBV4-2
J gene: TRBJ2-7
clone size: -
CDR3 DNA: TGTGCCAGCAGCCAAGGAGATGGGACTAGCGGACTCTACGAGCAGTACTTC
CDR3 protein: CASSQGDGTSGLYEQYF

D gene: TRBD1
V gene: TRBV7-9
J gene: TRBJ1-3
clone size: -
CDR3 DNA: TGTGCCAGCAGCTTAGGGACAGGGGGCCTCTCTGGAAACACCATATATTTT
CDR3 protein: CASSLGTGGLSGNTIYF

D gene: TRBD1
V gene: TRBV7-3
J gene: TRBJ2-3
clone size: -
CDR3 DNA: TGTGCCAGCAGCTCGGGACAGGGCTCTAGCACAGATACGCAGTATTTT
CDR3 protein: CASSSGQGSSTDTQYF

D gene: TRBD1
V gene: TRBV29-1
J gene: TRBJ1-2
clone size: -
CDR3 DNA: TGCAGCGTTGAAGGGTTGAGCCAGGGGGCTTTTGGCTACACCTTC
CDR3 protein: CSVEGLSQGAFGYTF

D gene: TRBD2
V gene: TRBV5-1
J gene: TRBJ2-1
clone size: -
CDR3 DNA: TGCGCCAGCGCCGTCCCTGGCGGGAGGGCCACTGAGCAGTTCTTC
CDR3 protein: CASAVPGGRATEQFF

D gene: -
V gene: TRBV7-3
J gene: TRBJ2-7
clone size: once
CDR3 DNA: TGTGCCAGCAGCGCCCTGGAGGGTAGGAACGAGCAGTACTTC
CDR3 protein: CASSALEGRNEQYF

D gene: -
V gene: TRBV6-5
J gene: TRBJ1-1
clone size: -
CDR3 DNA: TGTGCCAGCAGTTACTCGAGAGCAGGCAGGGCTTTCTTT
CDR3 protein: CASSYSRAGRAFF

D gene: TRBD2
V gene: TRBV5-1
J gene: TRBJ2-7
clone size: few
CDR3 DNA: TGCGCCAGCAGCTTGAGTGGAGCGGGAGCCACCTACGAGCAGTACTTC
CDR3 protein: CASSLSGAGATYEQYF

D gene: -
V gene: TRBV3-1/TRBV3-2
J gene: TRBJ1-5
clone size: -
CDR3 DNA: TGTGCCAGCAGCCAAGATCGGGATCAGCCCCAGCATTTT
CDR3 protein: CASSQDRDQPQHF

D gene: TRBD2
V gene: TRBV29-1
J gene: TRBJ2-7
clone size: few
CDR3 DNA: TGCAGCGTTTCCGGGACTAGCGGGAGGGCCCCCTACGAGCAGTACTTC
CDR3 protein: CSVSGTSGRAPYEQYF